This T cell receptor (beta chain) was found in a study of tumor-infiltrating lymphocytes in oesophageal squamous cell carcinoma. Trimming removed 5 bases at V and 2 bases at J, with 17 bases between. This CDR3 contains 16 residues. TCRdb recomputed calls from the PCR reads with MiXCR, one row per CDR3 protein. The repertoire holds about 12,000 distinct CDR3 sequences, 52% seen once, with about 30% in the top ten. This clonotype appeared once. This chain joins TRBV12-3 or TRBV12-4 and TRBJ2-3; D possibly corresponds to TRBD2 (6 bases). The origin of this receptor is a female donor with esophageal squamous cell carcinoma. Sequenced: esophageal tumor tissue. The CDR3 region has the DNA TGTGCCAGCAGTGGCTTTGGGGGGACTGACACAGATACGCAGTATTTT. The encoded protein is CASSGFGGTDTDTQYF.